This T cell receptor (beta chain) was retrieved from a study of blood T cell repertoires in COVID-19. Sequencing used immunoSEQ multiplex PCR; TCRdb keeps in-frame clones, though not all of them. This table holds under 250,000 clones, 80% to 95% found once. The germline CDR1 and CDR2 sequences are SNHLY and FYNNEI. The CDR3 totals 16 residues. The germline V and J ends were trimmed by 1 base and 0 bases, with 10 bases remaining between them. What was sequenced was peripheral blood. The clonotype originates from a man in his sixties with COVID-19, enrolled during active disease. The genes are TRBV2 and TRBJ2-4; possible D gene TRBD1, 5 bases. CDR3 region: CASSEELGQAKNIQYF. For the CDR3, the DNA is TGTGCCAGCAGTGAAGAACTGGGGCAAGCCAAAAACATTCAGTACTTC.